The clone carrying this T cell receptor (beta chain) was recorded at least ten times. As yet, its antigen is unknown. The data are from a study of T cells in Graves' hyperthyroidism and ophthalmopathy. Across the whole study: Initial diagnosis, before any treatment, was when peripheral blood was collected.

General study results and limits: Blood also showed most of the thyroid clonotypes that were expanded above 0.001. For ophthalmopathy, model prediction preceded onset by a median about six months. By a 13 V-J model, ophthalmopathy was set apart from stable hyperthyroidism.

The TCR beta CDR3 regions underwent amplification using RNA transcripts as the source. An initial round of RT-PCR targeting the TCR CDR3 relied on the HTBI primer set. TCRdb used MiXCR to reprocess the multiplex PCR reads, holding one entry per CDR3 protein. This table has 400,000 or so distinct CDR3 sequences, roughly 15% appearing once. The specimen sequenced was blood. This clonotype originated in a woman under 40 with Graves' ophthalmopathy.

The CDR3 coding sequence is TGTGCCAGCAGTTTAGCTCCAGGGGGCACTGAAGCTTTCTTT. Its translation is CASSLAPGGTEAFF. The chain has TRBV12-3 or TRBV12-4 and TRBJ1-1; 7 nucleotides match TRBD1. This CDR3 is 14 amino acids long. V dropped 0 bases and J dropped 4; count of bases not matched to a gene: 2.